What follows are 28 T cell receptor beta chains derived from one specimen sequenced in a study of Ad26.COV2.S vaccination and SARS-CoV-2 variants. Method: immunoSEQ multiplex PCR; TCRdb's copy keeps in-frame clones and lacks some. This sample has hundreds of thousands of clones, with roughly 90% found just once. Treatment indicated: some 20 received Ad26.COV2.S at low or high dose, single or two shots; five or six received placebo; per-sample allocation not given. It was on day 63 after the first vaccine or placebo injection that samples were taken. The source was peripheral blood, collected in a trial of Ad26.COV2.S vaccine versus placebo. The receptors come from a person aged 18 to 65 who received the Ad26.COV2.S COVID-19 vaccine or a placebo.

V gene TRBV5-5 combines with J gene TRBJ2-2, with a possible D match to TRBD2 (5 bases). The ends were cut back, 1 base at V and 7 bases at J, with 11 bases in the middle. CDR1 is SGHKS, CDR2 YYEKEE, per germline (reference sequence). The CDR3 sequence is 14 residues long. DNA for the CDR3: TGTGCCAGCAGCTTGCGGGGTTTAGGCGGGGAGCTGTTTTTT. It is translated as CASSLRGLGGELFF.

The J gene is TRBJ2-3, the V gene TRBV6-6, with D perhaps matching TRBD1 (8 bases). This CDR3 is 15 amino acids long. CDR1 and CDR2 from the germline V gene are MNHNY and SVGAGI (reference sequence). Trimming took 6 bases from V and 1 from J, leaving 14 bases between them. The CDR3 spells CASRTTGGGTDTQYF. The CDR3 DNA reads as TGTGCCAGCAGAACTACAGGGGGGGGCACAGATACGCAGTATTTT.

The chain carries TRBV6-2 or TRBV6-3 and TRBJ2-3; tentative D call: TRBD2 (5 bases). The V end lost 0 bases, the J end lost 2 bases, and 15 bases lay between the germline ends. Germline lookup yields CDR1 MNHEY and CDR2 SVGEGT. The CDR3 runs to 17 residues. This chain's CDR3 is CASSYSGSGGYTDTQYF. DNA for the CDR3: TGTGCCAGCAGTTACTCAGGAAGCGGAGGTTACACAGATACGCAGTATTTT.

The genes are TRBV7-9 and TRBJ2-5; D remains unclear. The V gene's germline CDR1 is SEHNR and CDR2 FQNEAQ (reference sequence). V was shortened by 0 bases and J by 8 bases, with 10 bases between the two germline ends. The CDR3 runs to 13 residues. CDR3 sequence (DNA): TGTGCCAGCAGCTTAGCGGAGTCGCGCACCCAGTACTTC. Protein: CASSLAESRTQYF.

J is TRBJ2-1 and V is TRBV10-3, with D uncertain. The CDR3 is 12 amino acids. Trimming removed 3 bases from V and 9 bases from J, with 9 bases in between. Germline loops: CDR1 ENHRY, CDR2 SYGVKD. The CDR3, as DNA: TGTGCCATCAGTGAAGGGCGGCTTGAGCAGTTCTTC. Translating gives CAISEGRLEQFF.

In its sample, this clone was seen a few times. J is TRBJ1-5 and V is TRBV7-8, with 9 bases fitting TRBD1. The CDR3 has 15 amino acids. The V and J ends lost 5 bases and 9 bases, in that order; junction bases with no gene match: 11. Germline CDR1 and CDR2: SGHVS and FQNEAQ. CDR3 nucleotides: TGTGCCAGCAGCATAGGGACAGGGAGAGGCAGGCCCCAGCATTTT. This translates into CASSIGTGRGRPQHF.

The chain uses TRBV25-1 and TRBJ2-5, with no clear D. Looked up from germline, CDR1 is MGHDK and CDR2 is SYGVNS. There are 16 residues in the CDR3. V lost 5 bases, J lost 0 bases, and 16 bases lay in between. The CDR3 reads CASSRWSGGDQETQYF. CDR3 nucleotides: TGTGCCAGCAGTAGGTGGAGTGGTGGGGACCAAGAGACCCAGTACTTC.

The rearrangement links TRBV30 to TRBJ1-1; 7 bases map to TRBD1. With V trimmed by 0 bases and J by 0 bases, 10 bases remained unmatched. The length of the CDR3 is 17 residues. Germline CDR1 GTSNPN, CDR2 SVGIG (reference sequence). The CDR3 here is CAWSVSWTGRMNTEAFF. CDR3 bases: TGTGCCTGGAGTGTAAGTTGGACAGGCAGGATGAACACTGAAGCTTTCTTT.

Notes on this clone: Within the sample, other DNA sequences also encode this same CDR3. The V call is TRBV12-3 or TRBV12-4, the J call TRBJ2-1; D gene uncertain. This CDR3 has 12 residues. The V gene lost 0 bases and the J gene lost 7 bases, with 4 bases spanning the gap. The CDR3 is CASSLAENEQFF. The CDR3 region has the DNA TGTGCCAGCAGTTTAGCGGAAAATGAGCAGTTCTTC.

The gene calls are TRBV6-5 and TRBJ2-7; 8 bases align to TRBD1. Germline assignment: CDR1 MNHEY and CDR2 SVGAGI. The trim removed 6 bases at V and 3 bases at J, leaving 4 bases unmatched. The CDR3 consists of 13 residues. The CDR3 loop is CASRGTGYYEQYF. The CDR3 nucleotides are TGTGCCAGCAGAGGGACAGGATACTACGAGCAGTACTTC.

V and J are TRBV18 and TRBJ2-2; D not resolved. This CDR3 comprises 13 residues. V dropped 6 bases and J dropped 6 bases, with 11 bases sitting between them. Germline V CDR1 and CDR2: KGHSH, LQKENI. CDR3 DNA sequence: TGTGCCAGCTCCAGATTGGCAGCCGGGGAGCTGTTTTTT. It is translated as CASSRLAAGELFF. Using reference TRBV18 and TRBJ2-2 for the parts outside the CDR3, the full variable domain is NAGVMQNPRHLVRRRGQEARLRCSPMKGHSHVYWYRQLPEEGLKFMVYLQKENIIDESGMPKERFSAEFPKEGPSILRIQQVVRGDSAAYFCASSRLAAGELFFGEGSRLTVL.

Only one count was recorded for this clone. The gene calls are TRBV6-2 or TRBV6-3 and TRBJ2-2, with D perhaps matching TRBD1 (6 bases). This CDR3 is 16 amino acids long. Germline V gives CDR1 MNHEY, CDR2 SVGEGT. Trimming took 4 bases from V and 1 from J, leaving 13 bases between them. Written as DNA, the CDR3 is TGTGCCAGCAGTTCCCCGAGAGGGGGGAACACCGGGGAGCTGTTTTTT. Translated: CASSSPRGGNTGELFF.

This rearrangement joins TRBV27 to TRBJ2-7; D gene ambiguous. The CDR3 is 14 amino acids. V gave up 3 bases and J gave up 2 bases, with 11 bases separating them. In germline, CDR1 is MNHEY, CDR2 SMNVEV (reference sequence). Written as DNA, the CDR3 is TGTGCCAGCAGTTTTGGGCCAGTGGCCTACGAGCAGTACTTC. This codes for CASSFGPVAYEQYF.

The chain uses TRBV5-1 and TRBJ1-1, with D uncertain. Germline V gives CDR1 SGHRS, CDR2 YFSETQ. This CDR3 region has 14 residues. V gave up 0 bases and J gave up 0 bases, with 6 bases separating them. CDR3 protein: CASSLEWVNTEAFF. The DNA of the CDR3 is TGCGCCAGCAGCTTGGAATGGGTGAACACTGAAGCTTTCTTT.

The chain recombines TRBV7-2 with TRBJ2-7; 7 nucleotides match TRBD1. Trimming took 4 bases from V and 2 from J; bases not matched to a gene: 8. CDR1 is SGHTA and CDR2 is FQGNSA in the germline V gene. This CDR3 region has 15 residues. CDR3 loop: CASSSRDSHTYEQYF. Here the CDR3 DNA reads TGTGCCAGCAGCTCCCGGGACAGCCACACCTACGAGCAGTACTTC.

The CDR3 is CASSPQAGELFF. The CDR3 coding sequence is TGTGCCAGCAGCCCCCAGGCCGGGGAGCTGTTTTTT. The genes are TRBV12-3 or TRBV12-4 and TRBJ2-2; D remains ambiguous. Trimming pared 6 bases from V and 6 bases from J, leaving 8 bases between. The CDR3 loop spans 12 amino acids.

This clone appeared once. The genes are TRBV4-3 and TRBJ1-4; no reliable D call. This CDR3 is built from 15 residues. V lost 3 bases to trimming and J lost 2 bases, with 10 bases between them. CDR1 LGHNA and CDR2 YSLEER come from the germline V gene. The chain's CDR3 is CASSHGRVTNEKLFF. Here the CDR3 DNA reads TGCGCCAGCAGCCATGGTAGGGTTACTAATGAAAAACTGTTTTTT.

J is TRBJ1-2 and V is TRBV27, with unresolved D. The germline V gene encodes CDR1 MNHEY and CDR2 SMNVEV (reference sequence). The CDR3 has 15 amino acids. The V and J ends lost 5 bases and 0 bases respectively, with 13 bases between them. The CDR3 loop is CASSPLGPANYGYTF. The CDR3 DNA reads as TGTGCCAGCAGTCCCCTGGGTCCGGCTAACTATGGCTACACCTTC.

On this clone itself: At one end, the junction sequence differs from germline, possibly due to a read error. The chain joins TRBV6-1 to TRBJ1-6; unclear D gene. This CDR3 comprises 13 residues. CDR1 and CDR2 (germline): MNHNS, SASEGT. The CDR3 loop is CASSEGPNSPLHF. CDR3 in DNA: TGTGCCAGCAGCGAAGGTCCCAATTCACCCCTCCACTTT.

V is TRBV27 and J is TRBJ2-1; maybe TRBD2 (5 bases). Germline-derived CDR1 and CDR2 are MNHEY and SMNVEV (reference sequence). Trimming took off 7 bases at V and 6 bases at J, with 16 bases between the two ends. CDR3 length equals 14 residues. CDR3 amino acids: CASTRGPDGNEQFF. CDR3 nucleotides: TGTGCCAGCACCCGGGGTCCAGACGGCAATGAGCAGTTCTTC.

V usage is TRBV19 and J usage is TRBJ1-5, with D perhaps TRBD1 (5 bases). Trimming cost V 0 bases and J 2 bases, with 8 bases left between them. The CDR3 is 15 amino acids. Germline V CDR1 and CDR2: LNHDA, SQIVND (reference sequence). CDR3 nucleotide sequence: TGTGCCAGTAGTATAGAGGGACCAGGCAATCAGCCCCAGCATTTT. Its protein product is CASSIEGPGNQPQHF.

The chain recombines TRBV2 with TRBJ1-3; no definite D call. Germline-derived CDR1 and CDR2 are SNHLY and FYNNEI. V gave up 4 bases and J gave up 0 bases, with 13 bases separating them. The CDR3 is 16 amino acids. In nucleotides, the CDR3 is TGTGCCAGCAGTGGGCTTCGACTGATCTCTGGAAACACCATATATTTT. Amino acids: CASSGLRLISGNTIYF.

Comments on this clone: Other DNA sequences in the same sample also yield this CDR3. This chain joins TRBV6-5 and TRBJ1-4; D is unresolved. The germline V gene has CDR1 MNHEY and CDR2 SVGAGI. The CDR3 runs 13 residues. V gave up 0 bases and J gave up 4 bases, with 3 bases separating them. CDR3 in DNA: TGTGCCAGCAGTTACTCATTTAATGAAAAACTGTTTTTT. This codes for CASSYSFNEKLFF.

This clone was found once. This rearrangement joins TRBV11-2 to TRBJ2-5; D is perhaps TRBD1 (5 bases). Germline V gene lookup returns CDR1 SGHAT and CDR2 FQNNGV. The V end was cut by 5 bases, the J end by 3 bases, with 10 bases between. The CDR3 has 13 amino acids. The CDR3 here is CASSAAREETQYF. The CDR3 DNA reads TGTGCCAGCAGCGCCGCCAGGGAAGAGACCCAGTACTTC. Together with reference TRBV11-2 and TRBJ2-5, the CDR3 gives the full variable domain: EAGVAQSPRYKIIEKRQSVAFWCNPISGHATLYWYQQILGQGPKLLIQFQNNGVVDDSQLPKDRFSAERLKGVDSTLKIQPAKLEDSAVYLCASSAAREETQYFGPGTRLLVL.

This chain joins TRBV6-5 and TRBJ2-7; 7 nucleotides match TRBD2. V lost 6 bases, J lost 4 bases, and 12 bases stayed unmatched. Looked up from germline, CDR1 is MNHEY and CDR2 is SVGAGI. CDR3 length: 15 residues. Here the CDR3 reads CASSPNAAGNYEQYF. The CDR3, as DNA: TGTGCCAGCAGCCCGAATGCAGCGGGAAATTACGAGCAGTACTTC.

The gene calls are TRBV11-3 and TRBJ1-6; D might be TRBD1 (5 bases). Germline assignment: CDR1 SGHNT and CDR2 YENEEA. The CDR3 has 14 amino acids. V was clipped by 3 bases and J by 9 bases, with 12 bases between them. CDR3 sequence (DNA): TGTGCCAGCAGCTTCACCAGGGCCGGTTCACCCCTCCACTTT. Amino acids: CASSFTRAGSPLHF. The full variable domain, its missing parts supplied by reference TRBV11-3 and TRBJ1-6, is EAGVVQSPRYKIIEKKQPVAFWCNPISGHNTLYWYLQNLGQGPELLIRYENEEAVDDSQLPKDRFSAERLKGVDSTLKIQPAELGDSAVYLCASSFTRAGSPLHFGNGTRLTVT.

CDR3 sequence: CASSQGTPPAYNEQFF. CDR3 bases: TGCGCCAGCAGCCAGGGAACTCCCCCGGCCTACAATGAGCAGTTCTTC. This chain joins TRBV4-1 and TRBJ2-1; no clear D. From germline, CDR1 is MGHRA and CDR2 YSYEKL. The V gene lost 3 bases and the J gene lost 2 bases, with 14 bases spanning the gap. This CDR3 region has 16 residues.

The chain recombines TRBV24-1 with TRBJ1-2; D is uncertain. V was pared by 5 bases and J by 7 bases, with 10 bases between. The germline V gene encodes CDR1 KGHDR and CDR2 SFDVKD. The CDR3 covers 12 residues. CDR3 sequence (DNA): TGTGCCACCAGTGCAGACGGAGGTGGCTACACCTTC. The encoded protein is CATSADGGGYTF.